The next 30 T cell receptor beta chains were all read from a single sample in a study of regulatory T cells in long-lasting Graves disease. Specified time point: newly diagnosed GD, antithyroid drugs for less than 3 months. Isolated PBMC RNA provided the starting material for the TCR library. Arm-PCR of CDR3 regions and iRepertoire HTBI primers were the basis on which TCR beta libraries were built. TCRdb reprocessed the multiplex PCR reads via MiXCR and lists one record per CDR3 protein. The data hold about 520,000 distinct CDR3 sequences, with approximately 12% observed a single time. This sample was shared with a second study, whose subject was T cells in Graves' hyperthyroidism and ophthalmopathy.

Sequenced here: peripheral blood mononuclear cells (PBMCs), sampled at new diagnosis, from a patient treated with antithyroid drugs. The receptor source for this set is a woman aged 25 to 45 with Graves disease.

This clonotype was detected ten times or more. V usage is TRBV2 and J usage is TRBJ1-6; D is undetermined. CDR1 and CDR2 from the germline V gene are SNHLY and FYNNEI. The CDR3 runs to 12 residues. The V and J ends lost 6 bases and 10 bases respectively, with 10 bases between them. In nucleotides, the CDR3 is TGTGCCAGCAGCGTAGGTAACTCACCCCTCCACTTT. The encoded protein is CASSVGNSPLHF. The variable domain in full, completed from reference TRBV2 and TRBJ1-6, reads EPEVTQTPSHQVTQMGQEVILRCVPISNHLYFYWYRQILGQKVEFLVSFYNNEISEKSEIFDDQFSVERPDGSNFTLKIRSTKLEDSAMYFCASSVGNSPLHFGNGTRLTVT.

This clonotype was seen at least ten times. The chain combines TRBV4-1 with TRBJ1-1; 7 bases are shared with TRBD1. Per germline, CDR1 MGHRA and CDR2 YSYEKL. This CDR3 contains 17 residues. Trimming at V came to 3 bases and at J to 0 bases, leaving 10 bases not matched to a gene. The CDR3 loop reads CASSHLGTAVMNTEAFF. Here the CDR3 DNA reads TGCGCCAGCAGCCACCTCGGGACAGCCGTTATGAACACTGAAGCTTTCTTT.

This chain connects TRBV6-4 to TRBJ2-1, with TRBD2 identical over 7 bases. Germline loops: CDR1 MRHNA, CDR2 SNTAGT. The CDR3 extends over 15 amino acids. V dropped 0 bases and J dropped 1; count of bases not matched to a gene: 0. CDR3 nucleotides: TGTGCCAGCAGTGACTCAGCGGGATCCTACAATGAGCAGTTCTTC. It yields the protein CASSDSAGSYNEQFF.

This clonotype came up many times. This rearrangement joins TRBV7-9 to TRBJ2-1; tentatively, D is TRBD1 (6 bases). CDR3 length: 18 amino acids. The germline V gene has CDR1 SEHNR and CDR2 FQNEAQ (reference sequence). V was shortened by 6 bases and J by 3 bases, with 24 bases between the two germline ends. The CDR3 is CASSSRQESLGFYNEQFF. CDR3 DNA sequence: TGTGCCAGCAGTTCCAGACAGGAATCATTGGGTTTCTACAATGAGCAGTTCTTC.

This clonotype was seen a handful of times. Just one base apart from a much larger clone, this may be a read error. The V call is TRBV9, the J call TRBJ2-7; TRBD2 aligns across 9 bases. Germline-derived CDR1 and CDR2 are SGDLS and YYNGEE. The CDR3 sequence is 16 residues long. V lost 1 base, J lost 7 bases, and 12 bases stayed unmatched. The CDR3 sequence is CASSVTPSGRNNEQYF. The CDR3 bases are TGTGCCAGCAGCGTAACCCCGAGCGGGAGGAACAATGAGCAGTACTTC.

The table lists this clonotype with many counts. V is TRBV7-2 and J is TRBJ1-4; TRBD1 agrees at 10 bases. With V trimmed by 3 bases and J by 10 bases, 5 bases remained unmatched. The germline V gene encodes CDR1 SGHTA and CDR2 FQGNSA. The CDR3 totals 14 residues. The CDR3 DNA reads as TGTGCCAGCAGCTTGGGACAGGGGCGTGGAAAACTGTTTTTT. Translating gives CASSLGQGRGKLFF.

In this sample, this clonotype turned up many times. V usage is TRBV5-5 and J usage is TRBJ1-5, with 8 bases fitting TRBD1. Germline CDR1 SGHKS, CDR2 YYEKEE (reference sequence). V was pared by 0 bases and J by 5 bases, with 1 base of the junction left unmatched. This CDR3 comprises 14 residues. CDR3 in amino acids: CASSLGTGYQPQHF. The CDR3 DNA reads as TGTGCCAGCAGCTTGGGGACAGGGTATCAGCCCCAGCATTTT.

The sample holds a few counts of this clonotype. This sequence joins TRBV11-3 and TRBJ2-4; a weak D match, TRBD2 (6 bases). Germline V gene lookup returns CDR1 SGHNT and CDR2 YENEEA. The CDR3 spans 15 residues. V was shortened by 3 bases and J by 6 bases, with 15 bases between the two germline ends. CDR3 sequence reads: CASSLRLGEGNIQYF. The CDR3 nucleotides read TGTGCCAGCAGCTTGAGACTAGGCGAGGGAAACATTCAGTACTTC.

The sample holds many counts of this clonotype. The V call is TRBV2, the J call TRBJ1-6, with D unclear. The CDR3 runs to 13 residues. The V gene lost 7 bases and the J gene lost 7 bases, with 11 bases spanning the gap. Germline V gene sequence: CDR1 SNHLY, CDR2 FYNNEI. DNA of the CDR3: TGTGCCAGCATGGAGGGTGGGAATTCACCCCTCCACTTT. Its protein is CASMEGGNSPLHF.

There are many counts of this clonotype. The rearrangement uses TRBV2 and TRBJ2-1; 9 nucleotides align to TRBD2. CDR1 is SNHLY, CDR2 FYNNEI, per germline. The CDR3 loop spans 17 amino acids. J was trimmed by 6 bases and V by 8 bases; bases with no gene match: 17. The CDR3 sequence is CASYNPPGRTSANEQFF. The DNA for the CDR3 is TGTGCCAGCTACAATCCCCCGGGGCGGACTAGCGCCAATGAGCAGTTCTTC.

Details on this clonotype: A read error may produce the germline difference seen at one junction end. CDR3 sequence (DNA): TGCAGTGCTAGAGAAGACCCCGGGACCAACCTCAATGAACAGCTCTTC. It codes for CSAREDPGTNLNEQLF. The chain has TRBV20-1 and TRBJ2-1; D tentatively reads TRBD1 or TRBD2 (5 bases each). Germline lookup yields CDR1 DFQATT and CDR2 SNEGSKA (reference sequence). The CDR3 runs 16 residues.

In regard to this clonotype: This could be a read error, since a much larger clone is one nucleotide away. This sequence joins TRBV6-2 or TRBV6-3 and TRBJ1-4, with D possibly being TRBD1 (5 bases). CDR1 is MNHEY and CDR2 is SVGEGT in the germline V gene. There are 14 residues in the CDR3. The ends were cut back, 6 bases at V and 5 bases at J, with 13 bases in the middle. CDR3 sequence reads: CASREEGSNEKLFF. The CDR3 bases are TGTGCCAGCAGAGAAGAGGGGTCGAATGAAAAACTGTTTTTT.

This clonotype occurred many times. The chain employs TRBV20-1 and TRBJ1-1; D gene ambiguous. Trimming shortened V by 0 bases and J by 6 bases, and 11 bases separated the two germline ends. The germline V gene encodes CDR1 DFQATT and CDR2 SNEGSKA (reference sequence). The CDR3 covers 13 residues. CDR3 protein: CSAREPPLAEAFF. DNA for the CDR3: TGCAGTGCTAGAGAACCCCCGCTGGCTGAAGCTTTCTTT.

This clonotype was picked up many times. This chain connects TRBV19 to TRBJ1-1, with D unclear. The ends were cut back, 3 bases at V and 10 bases at J, with 15 bases in the middle. There are 13 residues in the CDR3. The germline gives CDR1 LNHDA, CDR2 SQIVND (reference sequence). The DNA of the CDR3 is TGTGCCAGTAGTATCCGGTTCCGGGCCCCAGCTTTCTTT. Protein: CASSIRFRAPAFF.

In its sample, this clonotype was seen many times. V gene TRBV28 combines with J gene TRBJ1-6; TRBD1 matches at 8 bases. Germline CDR1 and CDR2: MDHEN and SYDVKM. The J segment lost 11 bases and the V segment lost 3 bases, leaving 6 bases of the junction unmatched. CDR3 length: 14 amino acids. This chain's CDR3 is CASSFPGGIAPLHF. The CDR3 nucleotides are TGTGCCAGCAGTTTCCCAGGGGGCATAGCACCCCTCCACTTT.

At least ten counts were recorded for this clonotype. The genes are TRBV6-2 or TRBV6-3 and TRBJ2-1; 12 positions match TRBD2. The CDR3 length is 16 residues. Germline assignment: CDR1 MNHEY and CDR2 SVGEGT. V trimming: 5 bases; J trimming: 7 bases; junction bases outside the gene matches: 9. The CDR3 DNA reads TGTGCCAGCAGTGCACGACTAGCGGGAGTTAGGAATGAGCAGTTCTTC. It codes for CASSARLAGVRNEQFF.

This clonotype has ten or more counts. The gene calls are TRBV27 and TRBJ1-6; no firm D call. Trimming stripped 6 bases from V and 7 bases from J, with 10 bases between. The CDR3 length is 13 residues. CDR1 and CDR2 from the germline V gene are MNHEY and SMNVEV (reference sequence). CDR3 in amino acids: CASRDFTNSPLHF. The CDR3 DNA is TGTGCCAGCAGGGACTTCACGAATTCACCCCTCCACTTT.

Only one count was recorded for this clonotype. At one boundary the junction diverges from the germline segment, which might be a read error. The V gene is TRBV2, the J gene TRBJ1-2; 8 bases align to TRBD1. This CDR3 is built from 14 residues. Germline V CDR1 and CDR2: SNHLY, FYNNEI. Here the CDR3 DNA reads TGTGCGAGCAGGGGGGGACAGGCCCACTATGGCTACACCTTC. Amino acid sequence: CASRGGQAHYGYTF. Full variable domain (remainder filled in from reference TRBV2 and TRBJ1-2): EPEVTQTPSHQVTQMGQEVILRCVPISNHLYFYWYRQILGQKVEFLVSFYNNEISEKSEIFDDQFSVERPDGSNFTLKIRSTKLEDSAMYFCASRGGQAHYGYTFGSGTRLTVV.

This clonotype was detected ten times or more. This rearrangement joins TRBV15 to TRBJ2-1; D is uncertain. The CDR3 has 16 residues. Trimming left V 0 bases short and J 6 bases short, with 15 bases between. The germline V gene encodes CDR1 LNHNV and CDR2 YYDKDF (reference sequence). The CDR3 reads CATSRDFGVPPNEQFF. Here the CDR3 DNA reads TGTGCCACCAGCAGAGATTTTGGGGTGCCTCCCAATGAGCAGTTCTTC.

This clonotype was recorded many times. V usage is TRBV6-4 and J usage is TRBJ2-3, with 12 bases that match TRBD2. CDR3 length: 16 residues. Germline CDR1 and CDR2: MRHNA and SNTAGT. The J segment lost 2 bases and the V segment lost 4 bases, leaving 4 bases of the junction unmatched. The CDR3 is CASSAWTSGNTDTQYF. The CDR3 coding sequence is TGTGCCAGCAGTGCATGGACTAGCGGGAACACAGATACGCAGTATTTT.

This clonotype was picked up many times. V usage is TRBV19 and J usage is TRBJ1-2; D is possibly TRBD1 (5 bases). The CDR3 spans 13 residues. Trimming stripped 2 bases from V and 6 bases from J, with 10 bases between. CDR1 LNHDA and CDR2 SQIVND come from the germline V gene (reference sequence). The CDR3 here is CASSIRGTNGYTF. The CDR3 DNA sequence: TGTGCCAGTAGTATACGGGGGACGAATGGCTACACCTTC.

This clonotype showed up many times. V and J are TRBV27 and TRBJ2-5; 8 bases match TRBD2. The CDR3 is 14 residues long. Germline loops: CDR1 MNHEY, CDR2 SMNVEV (reference sequence). J lost 3 bases, V lost 7 bases, and 7 bases had no gene match. The CDR3 here is CASKVFSGKETQYF. As DNA, the CDR3 is TGTGCCAGCAAGGTTTTTAGCGGGAAAGAGACCCAGTACTTC.

The chain is built from TRBV28 and TRBJ1-5; 11 nucleotides agree with TRBD1. From germline, CDR1 is MDHEN and CDR2 SYDVKM. This CDR3 is built from 21 residues. V shed 3 bases and J 0 bases; nucleotides not matched to a gene: 16. In nucleotides, the CDR3 is TGTGCCAGCAGTTTTTCACCTGCACGGACAGGGGGCTTCCTTAGCAATCAGCCCCAGCATTTT. Amino acid sequence: CASSFSPARTGGFLSNQPQHF.

This clonotype was seen ten or more times. The chain joins TRBV2 to TRBJ2-3; no definite D call. The V and J ends lost 6 bases and 3 bases respectively, with 16 bases between them. CDR3 length: 15 amino acids. CDR1 and CDR2 from the germline V gene are SNHLY and FYNNEI. CDR3 nucleotide sequence: TGTGCCAGCAGCCCGAACGGGTTCGGGACAGATACGCAGTATTTT. Protein product: CASSPNGFGTDTQYF.

This clonotype was picked up many times. The chain joins TRBV2 to TRBJ2-1; 7 bases map to TRBD1. V lost 2 bases and J lost 1; bases outside the gene matches: 5. Germline assignment: CDR1 SNHLY and CDR2 FYNNEI. The CDR3 is 16 amino acids. CDR3 residues: CASSETGRGSYNEQFF. In nucleotides, the CDR3 is TGTGCCAGCAGTGAAACTGGCAGGGGGTCCTACAATGAGCAGTTCTTC.

This clonotype was seen many times. The V call is TRBV12-3 or TRBV12-4, the J call TRBJ1-5; D is uncertain. V dropped 3 bases and J dropped 5 bases, with 8 bases sitting between them. The CDR3 extends over 13 amino acids. The CDR3 here is CASSLWLHQPQHF. The CDR3 coding sequence is TGTGCCAGCAGTTTGTGGCTACATCAGCCCCAGCATTTT.

The chain uses TRBV4-3 and TRBJ1-2, with 7 bases identical to TRBD1. The germline CDR1 and CDR2 sequences are LGHNA and YSLEER. V lost 2 bases and J lost 2; bases outside the gene matches: 8. CDR3 length equals 16 residues. The CDR3 DNA reads as TGCGCCAGCAGCCAAAGTTACAGGGGCCGGAACTATGGCTACACCTTC. It specifies CASSQSYRGRNYGYTF.

This clonotype came up many times. The chain recombines TRBV5-1 with TRBJ2-5; D is undetermined. CDR1 is SGHRS and CDR2 is YFSETQ in the germline V gene. Trimming stripped 0 bases from V and 5 bases from J, with 17 bases between. The length of the CDR3 is 16 residues. In nucleotides, the CDR3 is TGCGCCAGCAGCTTGGAGCCCTCTACGGGCTGGGAGACCCAGTACTTC. Translating it yields CASSLEPSTGWETQYF.

The V and J genes are TRBV10-3 and TRBJ2-7, with D maybe TRBD2 (5 bases). Trimming removed 2 bases at V and 2 bases at J, with 10 bases between. Germline V gives CDR1 ENHRY, CDR2 SYGVKD. The CDR3 spans 14 residues. The CDR3 sequence: CAISEELVPYEQYF. For the CDR3, the DNA is TGTGCCATCAGTGAGGAACTAGTCCCCTACGAGCAGTACTTC.

This clonotype was detected a few times. The chain uses TRBV7-9 and TRBJ1-4, with unresolved D. V dropped 8 bases and J dropped 8 bases, with 15 bases sitting between them. CDR1 and CDR2 from the germline V gene are SEHNR and FQNEAQ (reference sequence). The CDR3 extends over 13 amino acids. The CDR3 DNA reads as TGTGCCAGCGTTAGTGGGCAAGGAGAAAAACTGTTTTTT. Protein product: CASVSGQGEKLFF.